The rows below give T cell receptor beta chains drawn from one sample of a study of shared clonotypes between healthy human individuals. Clones were sequenced by immunoSEQ multiplex PCR, and TCRdb holds only the in-frame ones, with some missing. The sample comprises 1.5 million to 2.5 million clones, about 95% of which are singletons, and more than 0.9% rests with the top ten. Sequencing input: naive CD8+ T cells sorted from blood. The receptors here all came from a man between 18 and 35 years old in good health. Each CDR3 is given with its conserved first and last residue. The D gene is left open where the match is weak. A clone size is listed for some rows: how often the clone was seen (once, few, many), or a class if it is expanded.

D: -; size: -; V: TRBV19; J: TRBJ2-7; CDR3: CASSSGSTYEQYF; DNA: TGTGCCAGTAGTTCGGGCAGCACCTACGAGCAGTACTTC
D: -; size: -; V: TRBV27; J: TRBJ1-2; CDR3: CASSTRIQDGYTF; DNA: TGTGCCAGCAGTACTCGCATACAGGATGGCTACACCTTC
D: TRBD1; size: -; V: TRBV27; J: TRBJ1-2; CDR3: CASSTRGTAYGYTF; DNA: TGTGCCAGCAGTACTAGGGGGACAGCCTATGGCTACACCTTC
D: TRBD2; size: -; V: TRBV7-9; J: TRBJ2-7; CDR3: CASSRGTSGSYEQYF; DNA: TGTGCCAGCAGCCGCGGGACTAGCGGGAGCTACGAGCAGTACTTC
D: TRBD2; size: -; V: TRBV7-6; J: TRBJ2-2; CDR3: CASSLERGPFTGELFF; DNA: TGTGCCAGCAGCTTAGAGCGGGGGCCCTTCACCGGGGAGCTGTTTTTT
D: -; size: -; V: TRBV29-1; J: TRBJ2-4; CDR3: CSVERPPGDIQYF; DNA: TGCAGCGTTGAAAGACCGCCTGGCGACATTCAGTACTTC
D: -; size: once; V: TRBV9; J: TRBJ2-3; CDR3: CASSVGTSYTDTQYF; DNA: TGTGCCAGCAGCGTAGGTACGAGCTACACAGATACGCAGTATTTT
D: -; size: -; V: TRBV28; J: TRBJ2-7; CDR3: CASSLYRGSTSYEQYF; DNA: TGTGCCAGCAGTTTATATCGGGGTTCGACCTCCTACGAGCAGTACTTC
D: -; size: once; V: TRBV5-1; J: TRBJ2-5; CDR3: CASSLDGAEETQYF; DNA: TGCGCCAGCAGCTTGGACGGGGCCGAAGAGACCCAGTACTTC
D: -; size: -; V: TRBV4-1; J: TRBJ2-1; CDR3: CASSPALIGEQFF; DNA: TGCGCCAGCAGCCCGGCCTTAATCGGTGAGCAGTTCTTC
D: TRBD2; size: -; V: TRBV4-1; J: TRBJ2-1; CDR3: CASSQLTSGYNEQFF; DNA: TGTGCCAGCAGCCAATTAACTAGCGGCTACAATGAGCAGTTCTTC
D: TRBD1; size: -; V: TRBV7-9; J: TRBJ2-7; CDR3: CASSLGQGAMHEQYF; DNA: TGTGCCAGCAGCCTAGGACAGGGGGCGATGCACGAGCAGTACTTC
D: -; size: -; V: TRBV7-9; J: TRBJ2-2; CDR3: CASSPPTVGAGTGELFF; DNA: TGTGCCAGCAGCCCCCCAACGGTGGGGGCCGGGACCGGGGAGCTGTTTTTT
D: -; size: -; V: TRBV4-2; J: TRBJ1-6; CDR3: CASSSNYGTRDSPLHF; DNA: TGTGCCAGCAGCTCAAATTACGGGACAAGAGATTCACCCCTCCACTTT
D: -; size: -; V: TRBV7-2; J: TRBJ1-2; CDR3: CASSLGDENLYGYTF; DNA: TGTGCCAGCAGCTTAGGGGACGAGAACCTCTATGGCTACACCTTC
D: TRBD1; size: -; V: TRBV7-9; J: TRBJ2-7; CDR3: CASSHGTGGRNEQYF; DNA: TGTGCCAGCAGCCACGGGACAGGGGGTCGCAACGAGCAGTACTTC
D: TRBD1; size: once; V: TRBV5-6; J: TRBJ2-5; CDR3: CASSLATGVETQYF; DNA: TGTGCCAGCAGCTTGGCGACAGGGGTAGAGACCCAGTACTTC
D: -; size: -; V: TRBV7-9; J: TRBJ1-5; CDR3: CASSLEFTGQGQPQHF; DNA: TGTGCCAGCAGCTTAGAGTTCACAGGGCAGGGGCAGCCCCAGCATTTT
D: TRBD2; size: -; V: TRBV19; J: TRBJ2-5; CDR3: CASSIRGRAGGHQETQYF; DNA: TGTGCCAGTAGTATACGGGGGCGTGCGGGAGGGCACCAAGAGACCCAGTACTTC
D: TRBD1; size: -; V: TRBV5-6; J: TRBJ2-7; CDR3: CASSYDRVTYEQYF; DNA: TGTGCCAGCAGTTACGACAGGGTCACCTACGAGCAGTACTTC
D: -; size: -; V: TRBV5-1; J: TRBJ2-1; CDR3: CASSFEAGNNEQFF; DNA: TGCGCCAGCAGCTTCGAAGCGGGTAACAATGAGCAGTTCTTC
D: -; size: -; V: TRBV4-1; J: TRBJ2-3; CDR3: CASSQGGGVADTQYF; DNA: TGCGCCAGCAGCCAAGGCGGCGGGGTGGCAGATACGCAGTATTTT
D: TRBD1; size: -; V: TRBV27; J: TRBJ1-2; CDR3: CASSLERTGAYGYTF; DNA: TGTGCCAGCAGTTTAGAGAGGACAGGGGCGTATGGCTACACCTTC
D: -; size: -; V: TRBV29-1; J: TRBJ2-1; CDR3: CSVERRGEQFF; DNA: TGCAGCGTTGAAAGGCGGGGAGAGCAGTTCTTC
D: -; size: -; V: TRBV6-5; J: TRBJ1-1; CDR3: CASSSGGGLNTEAFF; DNA: TGTGCCAGCAGTTCTGGGGGAGGATTGAACACTGAAGCTTTCTTT
D: -; size: -; V: TRBV12-5; J: TRBJ1-4; CDR3: CASGLDRQDEKLFF; DNA: TGTGCTAGTGGTTTGGATCGACAGGATGAAAAACTGTTTTTT
D: TRBD1; size: few; V: TRBV19; J: TRBJ1-1; CDR3: CASGQGVNTEAFF; DNA: TGTGCCAGCGGACAGGGAGTCAACACTGAAGCTTTCTTT
D: TRBD1; size: -; V: TRBV28; J: TRBJ2-7; CDR3: CASSSPGQGVGSSYEQYF; DNA: TGTGCCAGCAGTTCACCGGGACAGGGAGTGGGGAGCTCCTACGAGCAGTACTTC
D: -; size: -; V: TRBV14; J: TRBJ2-7; CDR3: CASSLLVTYEQYF; DNA: TGTGCCAGCAGCCTATTGGTCACCTACGAGCAGTACTTC
D: -; size: -; V: TRBV11-2; J: TRBJ2-4; CDR3: CASSLEVLDIQYF; DNA: TGTGCCAGCAGTTTAGAGGTGTTGGACATTCAGTACTTC
D: -; size: -; V: TRBV2; J: TRBJ2-1; CDR3: CASAGDEAGAEQFF; DNA: TGTGCCAGCGCCGGGGATGAAGCGGGCGCCGAGCAGTTCTTC
D: TRBD2; size: -; V: TRBV7-8; J: TRBJ2-1; CDR3: CASSFLAGGPNNEQFF; DNA: TGTGCCAGCAGCTTCCTAGCGGGAGGGCCCAACAATGAGCAGTTCTTC
D: -; size: -; V: TRBV6-5; J: TRBJ1-4; CDR3: CASSYSSSFGEKLFF; DNA: TGTGCCAGCAGTTACTCGTCCAGTTTTGGCGAAAAACTGTTTTTT
D: -; size: -; V: TRBV4-1; J: TRBJ1-1; CDR3: CASSQTGNTEAFF; DNA: TGCGCCAGCAGCCAAACAGGTAACACTGAAGCTTTCTTT
D: -; size: -; V: TRBV10-3; J: TRBJ2-7; CDR3: CAISEPGGAYEQYF; DNA: TGTGCCATCAGTGAGCCCGGAGGGGCCTACGAGCAGTACTTC